A selection of T cell receptor beta chains follows, all from one sample in a study of OX40 agonist ivuxolimab in advanced cancers. Sequencing was performed with immunoSEQ multiplex PCR; in TCRdb, only in-frame clones are kept and a portion is missing. The data show around 65,000 clones, with just over 90% seen just once and around 0.3% held by the top ten. Sequenced material: CD4+ or CD8+ T cells sorted from blood, taken in a trial of the OX40 agonist ivuxolimab. The receptors shown here come from an adult with an advanced solid tumor such as melanoma, head and neck, liver or kidney cancer. Each CDR3 is given with its conserved first and last residue. Each record gives: D gene, V gene, CDR3 protein. D genes are given only for firm matches.

>TRBD2|TRBV6-5
CASSFRTSRRTGELFF
>NA|TRBV5-1
CASSLEVNMNTEAFF
>TRBD2|TRBV6-6
CASQRERWTGELFF
>NA|TRBV7-9
CASSPDERRLNTEAFF
>NA|TRBV19
CASSSERALAGNTDTQYF
>TRBD1|TRBV7-9
CASSRPDRSDEQYF
>TRBD2|TRBV19
CASSKPLAGVTDTQYF
>TRBD1|TRBV28
CASSLDRGSPSYEQYF
>TRBD2|TRBV28
CASSPTSGGTQYF
>NA|TRBV6-4
CASSEEGGNTGELFF
>TRBD1|TRBV18
CASSLDRAGVSNTGELFF
>TRBD2|TRBV28
CASSPPPSGLWNEQFF
>TRBD1|TRBV2
CASSEGGQGTYEQYF
>NA|TRBV6-6
CASSYTRNNEQFF
>NA|TRBV18
CASSPAQGNEQFF
>TRBD1|TRBV7-9
CASSLDWDSYEQYF
>NA|TRBV10-3
CAISFRDMYNEQFF
>NA|TRBV14
CASSQASFETQYF
>TRBD1|TRBV11-2
CASKRGQGAADTQYF
>TRBD1|TRBV11-2
CASRRQGYGYTF
>NA|TRBV27
CASSRWGENNQPQHF
>NA|TRBV5-1
CASSSIALSSYNEQFF
>TRBD1|TRBV6-5
CASSLGTGIQPQHF
>NA|TRBV28
CASSLGGVMGNYGYTF
>TRBD2|TRBV2
CASRTGLAGGKNTGELFF
>NA|TRBV29-1
CSPILQRFLTYNEQFF
>NA|TRBV5-8
CASSLWGPDTQYF
>NA|TRBV20-1
CSAGSKETQYF
>TRBD2|TRBV19
CASSILPGLADYTDTQYF
>NA|TRBV19
CASSIEWVRQATSYGYTF
>TRBD1|TRBV15
CATSRRGQGESEQYF
>NA|TRBV5-8
CASSLGKLAYGDTIYF
>NA|TRBV10-2
CASSESSGSNQPQHF
>NA|TRBV28
CASRGLTRVYNEQFF
>NA|TRBV28
CASSFDVGPPGEQFF
>NA|TRBV11-2
CASSQVEGTRAFF
>NA|TRBV6-6
CASSYSGPGAQPQHF
>NA|TRBV6-5
CASSPHRSSYEQYF
>NA|TRBV5-1
CASSLPEIGSGELFF
>TRBD1|TRBV4-1
CASSQWTGFETQYF
>NA|TRBV9
CASSPGAYNSPLHF
>TRBD1|TRBV11-1
CASSLHRDSLAKNIQYF
>NA|TRBV5-6
CASSLRQATNEKLFF
>NA|TRBV10-3
CAISDSSNEQFF
>NA|TRBV19
CASSVSAGLGQYF
>TRBD2|TRBV7-8
CASSLALRGGLDTQYF
>NA|TRBV11-2
CASSLDPGLNLHEQYF
>NA|TRBV27
CASSLSVTGELFF
>NA|TRBV4-1
CASSRPPPSSYNEQFF
>TRBD2|TRBV6-4
CASSEPAGPQFF